Following are 3 T cell receptor beta chains from one sample sequenced in a study of human T cells and chemical hapten exposure (dated by TCRdb to the early 2020s). The time point label corresponds to: healthy volunteer bleed at 6 weeks. Unfractionated whole blood was collected in Tempus Blood RNA tubes, and total RNA was extracted from that blood. Preparation of the library involved RACE. These reads were obtained on a NextSeq 500. The public reads were quality trimmed at Q25 with fastp and then assembled into clones with MiXCR by TCRdb, keeping productive beta chains. Each entry merges the rows of one CDR3 protein and shows their most common DNA and genes. This sample is represented by about 65,000 distinct CDR3 sequences; around 6.1% of them were singletons. Jointly, the top ten make up 3.4% of the sample. Source material: whole blood. All receptors derive from a female donor in good health. Some clones in this sample may be carry-over from other donors' samples.

The chain couples TRBV28 to TRBJ2-7; D is unresolved. The CDR3 contains 12 residues. Trimming took 3 bases from V and 4 from J, leaving 7 bases between them. From germline, CDR1 is MDHEN and CDR2 SYDVKM. The CDR3, as DNA: TGTGCCAGCAGTTTGCAGGCGTACGAGCAGTACTTC. Amino acids: CASSLQAYEQYF.

The sample holds many counts of this clonotype. The J gene is TRBJ2-3, the V gene TRBV2; 9 bases match TRBD2. Germline-derived CDR1 and CDR2 are SNHLY and FYNNEI. V lost 8 bases and J lost 0; bases outside the gene matches: 6. The CDR3 is 15 residues long. The CDR3 is CASHSGGASTDTQYF. Here the CDR3 DNA reads TGTGCCAGCCATAGCGGGGGAGCCAGCACAGATACGCAGTATTTT.

This clonotype has a handful of counts. The chain is built from TRBV27 and TRBJ1-5; no clear D gene. The CDR3 has 14 amino acids. V lost 3 bases, J lost 0 bases, and 6 bases lay in between. Per germline, CDR1 MNHEY and CDR2 SMNVEV (reference sequence). Here the CDR3 reads CASSFQNSNQPQHF. The CDR3 DNA reads TGTGCCAGCAGTTTCCAGAATAGCAATCAGCCCCAGCATTTT.